This T cell receptor beta chain was observed in a study of shared clonotypes between healthy human individuals. Across the whole study: Three plates each covered CD4 naive and memory; CD8 naive two, CD8 memory one. General study points: All-four-donor shared clonotypes had higher generation probabilities than non-shared clonotypes did.

This clone was counted a single time. No antigen is known for it. TCRdb's table, derived via immunoSEQ multiplex PCR, lists solely in-frame clones and lacks some. The profile shows 2,500,000 or so clones, more than 80% of them singletons. There were only Caucasian adults among the donors, and all lived in Nashville, Tennessee. The source material was naive CD4+ T cells sorted from blood. Regarding subset: CD45RA+ positively selected. This clonotype was sampled from a man aged 18 to 35 in good health.

CDR3 in DNA: TGTGCCAGCAGCCGTACAGCGGGAGAGGGAGATACGCAGTATTTT. It yields the protein CASSRTAGEGDTQYF. The rearrangement uses TRBV5-4 and TRBJ2-3; 8 bases fit TRBD2. V was clipped by 4 bases and J by 5 bases; unmatched bases: 9. The germline V gene has CDR1 SGHNT and CDR2 YYREEE (reference sequence). The CDR3 is 15 amino acids.